Included here is one T cell receptor beta chain sequence, with context. The antigen remains unidentified. This sample is drawn from a study of T cells in Graves' hyperthyroidism and ophthalmopathy. Overall study results and limits: The blood repertoire included most of the expanded thyroid clonotypes above 0.001. Ophthalmopathy, which appeared later, was predicted by the model a median roughly 6.6 months before onset.

These patients, aged 18 to 65, had recently diagnosed hyperthyroidism lasting under 2 months. Orbital computed tomography and thyroid ultrasound, together with serum TRAb and thyroxine and clinical symptoms, were used for diagnoses. V was pared by 10 bases and J by 3 bases, with 5 bases of the junction left unmatched. CDR1 and CDR2 (germline): ENHRY, SYGVKD. This CDR3 contains 13 residues. RNA transcripts were the template for amplifying TCR beta CDR3 regions. A first-round RT-PCR of the TCR CDR3 used the HTBI primer set. TCRdb redid the calling of the multiplex PCR reads with MiXCR, one entry per CDR3 protein. The sample records 800,000 or so distinct CDR3 sequences, roughly 37% being singletons.

Sequenced sample: blood. The receptor was isolated from a man between 18 and 29 years old with Graves' hyperthyroidism. V and J are TRBV10-3 and TRBJ1-1; 10 bases agree with TRBD1. CDR3 sequence: CATGTGVHTEAFF. In nucleotides, the CDR3 is TGTGCCACCGGGACAGGGGTTCACACTGAAGCTTTCTTT.